The clone carrying this T cell receptor (beta chain) was recorded at least ten times. V was clipped by 0 bases and J by 8 bases, with 12 bases between them. The germline V gene encodes CDR1 DFQATT and CDR2 SNEGSKA (reference sequence). The CDR3 runs 13 residues. Using its own MiXCR run on the 5' RACE reads, TCRdb lists one record per CDR3 protein. The data hold about 130,000 distinct CDR3 sequences, with about 7% observed a single time. This specimen belongs to a study of CD8 T cells in ankylosing spondylitis. This TCR came from a male donor with ankylosing spondylitis or in good health (not recorded which). The sample comprised blood, either unsorted or a sorted T cell fraction (not recorded which). This chain joins TRBV20-1 and TRBJ2-3, with D possibly matching TRBD2 (5 bases). The CDR3 is CSARDEGPLTQYF. DNA of the CDR3: TGCAGTGCTAGAGATGAGGGCCCGCTTACGCAGTATTTT.